One T cell receptor (beta chain) is described in this entry. This sample stems from a study of blood T cell repertoires in COVID-19. As handled by the study authors: Estimation of nucleated cell counts relied on the amplification of reference gene primers. Some clones are missing from TCRdb's copy, which holds only in-frame ones; the method was immunoSEQ multiplex PCR. The DNA gave D and trimming, while V, J and clone size come from that table. The sample has approximately 150,000 clones, roughly nine tenths seen once. Trimming took 4 bases from V and 4 from J; bases not matched to a gene: 10. This CDR3 is 16 amino acids long. Germline CDR1 and CDR2: KGHDR and SFDVKD.

The rearrangement joins TRBV24-1 to TRBJ2-5, with 8 bases aligning to TRBD1. Material: peripheral blood. The receptor was isolated from an older woman with active COVID-19. The CDR3 sequence: CATSEGQGAFGETQYF. In nucleotides, the CDR3 is TGTGCCACCAGTGAAGGTCAGGGGGCATTTGGAGAGACCCAGTACTTC.